The rows below give T cell receptor beta chains drawn from one sample of a study of T cells in Graves' hyperthyroidism and ophthalmopathy. TCRdb recomputed calls from the multiplex PCR reads with MiXCR, one row per CDR3 protein. The sample carries roughly 840,000 distinct CDR3 sequences, 38% recorded once. The source material was blood. The receptor source for this set is a man aged 18-30 years with Graves' hyperthyroidism. The CDR3 runs from the conserved cysteine through the conserved F or W. Fields, in order: CDR3 DNA, CDR3 protein, V gene, J gene, D gene, clone size. A D gene is named only where the DNA matches it firmly. Clone size, where shown, is once, few, many, or a class for clones that have expanded.

CDR3 DNA: TGTGCCAGCAGGGGAAGCGCAATTAGGCCCCAGCATTTT
CDR3 protein: CASRGSAIRPQHF
V gene: TRBV2
J gene: TRBJ1-5
D gene: NA
clone size: many

CDR3 DNA: TGCAGTGCTAGGGCGTCTGGGGAGCTGTTTTTT
CDR3 protein: CSARASGELFF
V gene: TRBV20-1
J gene: TRBJ2-2
D gene: NA
clone size: NA

CDR3 DNA: TGCGCCAGCAGTGAAACCCCAGTACACGCTGCTTTCTTT
CDR3 protein: CASSETPVHAAFF
V gene: TRBV10-2
J gene: TRBJ1-1
D gene: NA
clone size: many

CDR3 DNA: TGTGCCACCGGGACAGGGGGGGACGGCACTGAAGCTTTCTTT
CDR3 protein: CATGTGGDGTEAFF
V gene: TRBV10-3
J gene: TRBJ1-1
D gene: TRBD1
clone size: once

CDR3 DNA: TGTGCCAGCCCTACCCCGGGACAGGGGGCCTACGAGCAGTACTTC
CDR3 protein: CASPTPGQGAYEQYF
V gene: TRBV7-2
J gene: TRBJ2-7
D gene: TRBD1
clone size: few

CDR3 DNA: TGTGCCACCAGCTCCTCTCAAGGTGAAAAACTGTTTTTT
CDR3 protein: CATSSSQGEKLFF
V gene: TRBV24-1
J gene: TRBJ1-4
D gene: NA
clone size: many

CDR3 DNA: TGTGCCAGCAAGGAAGGGGAACAAGAGACCCAGTACTTC
CDR3 protein: CASKEGEQETQYF
V gene: TRBV6-1
J gene: TRBJ2-5
D gene: NA
clone size: NA

CDR3 DNA: TGTGCCAGCAGAGGTCAGCAAGGGACCCAGTACTTC
CDR3 protein: CASRGQQGTQYF
V gene: TRBV6-5
J gene: TRBJ2-5
D gene: NA
clone size: NA

CDR3 DNA: TGTGCCAGTAGTATAGGACACGTCTATGGCTACACCTTC
CDR3 protein: CASSIGHVYGYTF
V gene: TRBV19
J gene: TRBJ1-2
D gene: NA
clone size: many

CDR3 DNA: TGTGCCAGTAGCATTGGGGACAGGTATCACACTGAAGCTTTCTTT
CDR3 protein: CASSIGDRYHTEAFF
V gene: TRBV19
J gene: TRBJ1-1
D gene: TRBD1
clone size: NA

CDR3 DNA: TGTGCCAGCAGCTCTGACGGGTTAAACACCGGGGAGCTGTTTTTT
CDR3 protein: CASSSDGLNTGELFF
V gene: TRBV5-6
J gene: TRBJ2-2
D gene: NA
clone size: few

CDR3 DNA: TGTGCCAGCAGCGTAGGGTCGGGGAGGGGGAAGGATGAAGCTTTCTTT
CDR3 protein: CASSVGSGRGKDEAFF
V gene: TRBV9
J gene: TRBJ1-1
D gene: NA
clone size: few

CDR3 DNA: TGTGCCAGCAGCCCCACCACCGACAGGATGAACACTGAAGCTTTCTTT
CDR3 protein: CASSPTTDRMNTEAFF
V gene: TRBV25-1
J gene: TRBJ1-1
D gene: NA
clone size: NA

CDR3 DNA: TGTGCCAGCAGCCCACAGTTCTATAATTCACCCCTCCACTTT
CDR3 protein: CASSPQFYNSPLHF
V gene: TRBV7-2
J gene: TRBJ1-6
D gene: NA
clone size: many

CDR3 DNA: TGTGCCAGCAGCTTAGTAGCGGGAGGTTTTGAGACCCAGTACTTC
CDR3 protein: CASSLVAGGFETQYF
V gene: TRBV7-2
J gene: TRBJ2-5
D gene: TRBD2
clone size: NA

CDR3 DNA: TGTGCCAGCAGTCGGACCCCGGACGGCAATCAGCCCCAGCATTTT
CDR3 protein: CASSRTPDGNQPQHF
V gene: TRBV2
J gene: TRBJ1-5
D gene: NA
clone size: many

CDR3 DNA: TGTGCCAGCAGCTTAGTGGACCCTTTTGGAAGCAATCAGCCCCAGCATTTT
CDR3 protein: CASSLVDPFGSNQPQHF
V gene: TRBV7-2
J gene: TRBJ1-5
D gene: NA
clone size: NA